These T cell receptor beta chains were read from a single sample in a study of graft-versus-host responses after intestinal transplantation. These receptors are not linked to any known antigen. Profiling relied on immunoSEQ multiplex PCR, and the TCRdb table lists in-frame clones only, not all of them. The data show about 120,000 clones, roughly 96% seen once. The sample consisted of unstimulated CD8+ T cells sorted from spleen or lymph node cells, taken before intestinal transplant. These receptors were taken from a human donor who received an intestinal transplant. CDR3s include the opening cysteine and the closing phenylalanine or tryptophan. A D gene is named only where the DNA matches it firmly. A clone size is listed for some rows: how often the clone was seen (once, few, many), or a class if it is expanded.

J gene	clone size	V gene	D gene	CDR3 protein	CDR3 DNA
TRBJ2-7	NA	TRBV10-1	NA	CASSESARAAYEQYF	TGCGCCAGCAGTGAGTCGGCCAGGGCGGCCTACGAGCAGTACTTC
TRBJ2-5	NA	TRBV21-1	NA	CASSGTGTEETQYF	TGTGCCAGTTCCGGGACAGGGACGGAGGAGACCCAGTACTTC
TRBJ2-1	NA	TRBV7-2	NA	CASSLPTRGTYNEQFF	TGTGCCAGCAGCTTACCGACCAGAGGGACCTACAATGAGCAGTTCTTC
TRBJ2-3	NA	TRBV15	TRBD2	CATSRERERMTDTQYF	TGTGCCACCAGCAGAGAGCGGGAGAGGATGACAGATACGCAGTATTTT
TRBJ2-7	once	TRBV6-5	TRBD2	CASSPTSGKFEQYF	TGTGCCAGCAGTCCGACTAGCGGGAAGTTTGAGCAGTACTTC
TRBJ2-1	NA	TRBV19	TRBD2	CASRASSGWGNEQFF	TGTGCCAGTAGAGCCTCTAGCGGATGGGGCAATGAGCAGTTCTTC
TRBJ2-1	NA	TRBV5-1	TRBD2	CASSSGTSPNEQFF	TGCGCCAGCAGCTCCGGGACTAGCCCCAATGAGCAGTTCTTC
TRBJ1-4	NA	TRBV28	TRBD1	CASSSPAQGQHEKLFF	TGTGCCAGCAGTTCCCCTGCACAGGGGCAGCATGAAAAACTGTTTTTT
TRBJ2-2	once	TRBV7-9	NA	CALLVSAGELFF	TGTGCCCTACTAGTAAGCGCCGGGGAGCTGTTTTTT
TRBJ1-4	NA	TRBV6-5	NA	CASSSTGFSNEKLFF	TGTGCCAGCAGTTCAACAGGGTTTTCTAATGAAAAACTGTTTTTT
TRBJ1-5	NA	TRBV27	NA	CASSPYRAGQPQHF	TGTGCCAGCAGTCCTTACAGGGCGGGTCAGCCCCAGCATTTT
TRBJ2-2	NA	TRBV5-1	NA	CASSLVSSGDTGELFF	TGCGCCAGCAGCTTGGTTTCGAGCGGAGACACCGGGGAGCTGTTTTTT
TRBJ2-1	NA	TRBV27	NA	CASSLGYNEQFF	TGTGCCAGCAGTTTAGGCTACAATGAGCAGTTCTTC
TRBJ1-1	NA	TRBV7-9	TRBD1	CASSTESGGNTEAFF	TGTGCCAGCAGCACCGAGTCAGGGGGGAACACTGAAGCTTTCTTT
TRBJ1-1	once	TRBV2	NA	CASSNRVNTEAFF	TGTGCCAGCAGTAACAGGGTAAACACTGAAGCTTTCTTT
TRBJ2-1	few	TRBV15	NA	CATSVDRLDNEQFF	TGTGCCACCAGCGTAGACAGGCTAGACAATGAGCAGTTCTTC
TRBJ2-3	NA	TRBV27	NA	CASRGGTTDTQYF	TGTGCCAGCAGGGGCGGGACTACAGATACGCAGTATTTT
TRBJ2-1	NA	TRBV7-2	NA	CASSPRGLNEQFF	TGTGCCAGCAGCCCCAGAGGGTTAAATGAGCAGTTCTTC
TRBJ1-1	NA	TRBV28	NA	CASSLAGHMNTEAFF	TGTGCCAGCAGTTTGGCGGGACATATGAACACTGAAGCTTTCTTT
TRBJ1-1	NA	TRBV6-5	TRBD1	CASSVIGTGPEAFF	TGTGCCAGCAGCGTCATCGGGACAGGTCCTGAAGCTTTCTTT
TRBJ2-2	NA	TRBV29-1	TRBD1	CSVRETGGQTAGELFF	TGCAGCGTTCGTGAGACAGGGGGTCAAACAGCCGGGGAGCTGTTTTTT
TRBJ2-1	NA	TRBV27	TRBD2	CASSFRLAGPYNEQFF	TGTGCCAGCAGTTTCCGACTAGCGGGGCCCTACAATGAGCAGTTCTTC
TRBJ1-1	NA	TRBV7-9	TRBD1	CASSLIGGQGESEAFF	TGTGCCAGCAGCTTAATAGGGGGACAGGGGGAGTCTGAAGCTTTCTTT
TRBJ2-1	NA	TRBV6-6	TRBD2	CASRPGTSGRLNEQFF	TGTGCCAGCAGGCCCGGGACTAGCGGGAGGCTTAATGAGCAGTTCTTC
TRBJ2-3	NA	TRBV27	TRBD2	CASSSTPGLANPGHTDTQYF	TGTGCCAGCAGTTCCACACCGGGACTAGCGAATCCCGGGCATACAGATACGCAGTATTTT
TRBJ2-7	NA	TRBV7-2	NA	CASSLGLSSYEQYF	TGTGCCAGCAGCTTAGGCCTGAGCTCCTACGAGCAGTACTTC
TRBJ1-2	NA	TRBV6-1	TRBD1	CASSPTGTVTGYTF	TGTGCCAGCAGTCCAACCGGGACAGTGACCGGCTACACCTTC
TRBJ1-2	NA	TRBV29-1	NA	CSGRGQNDYGYTF	TGCAGCGGTCGAGGACAGAACGACTATGGCTACACCTTC
TRBJ1-1	NA	TRBV15	NA	CATSRDGSMNTEAFF	TGTGCCACCAGCAGAGATGGCAGCATGAACACTGAAGCTTTCTTT
TRBJ2-7	once	TRBV28	NA	CASRETGNEQYF	TGTGCCAGCAGGGAGACAGGAAACGAGCAGTACTTC
TRBJ1-3	once	TRBV28	NA	CASKPGQGRNTIYF	TGTGCCAGCAAACCGGGACAAGGTCGGAACACCATATATTTT
TRBJ1-1	NA	TRBV5-1	TRBD1	CASRPRQGGGSTEAFF	TGCGCCAGCAGACCCAGACAGGGGGGTGGTAGCACTGAAGCTTTCTTT
TRBJ2-1	NA	TRBV11-2	NA	CASRPTAIYNEQFF	TGTGCCAGCAGACCGACAGCGATCTACAATGAGCAGTTCTTC
TRBJ2-3	once	TRBV28	NA	CASSLSPNREDTQYF	TGTGCCAGCAGTTTATCCCCCAACAGGGAAGATACGCAGTATTTT
TRBJ2-2	NA	TRBV7-7	NA	CASSSDPRGPGGTGELFF	TGTGCCAGCAGCTCAGACCCTAGGGGGCCCGGGGGCACCGGGGAGCTGTTTTTT
TRBJ1-1	NA	TRBV27	TRBD1	CASSSRGTGGSFF	TGTGCCAGCAGTTCCAGAGGGACAGGGGGCTCTTTCTTT
TRBJ1-5	NA	TRBV27	NA	CASSPPGVKQPQHF	TGTGCCAGCAGCCCGCCCGGGGTGAAGCAGCCCCAGCATTTT
TRBJ2-7	NA	TRBV7-8	NA	CASSRRQVSYEQYF	TGTGCCAGCAGCCGTCGCCAGGTCTCCTACGAGCAGTACTTC
TRBJ1-2	NA	TRBV14	NA	CASSAIADPNYGYTF	TGTGCCAGCAGCGCCATAGCGGATCCGAACTATGGCTACACCTTC